The 29 T cell receptor beta chains below come from one sample, sequenced in a study of cytomegalovirus exposure and HLA in healthy donors. The PCR ran on 60 Vbeta and 13 Jbeta primers. Assay used: immunoSEQ multiplex PCR; TCRdb lists only in-frame clones, some missing. This table holds 130,000 to 150,000 clones, over 70% found once. Sequenced sample: PBMCs. These receptors all come from a man younger than 30 in good health and CMV-seronegative.

The V gene is TRBV5-6, the J gene TRBJ1-6; a weak D match, TRBD1 (5 bases). V was shortened by 2 bases and J by 3 bases, with 12 bases between the two germline ends. This CDR3 has 16 residues. CDR1 is SGHDT and CDR2 is YYEEEE in the germline V gene. DNA of the CDR3: TGTGCCAGCAGCTTCGACAGCTCGGGCTATAATTCACCCCTCCACTTT. This encodes CASSFDSSGYNSPLHF. Full variable domain (missing parts from reference TRBV5-6 and TRBJ1-6): DAGVTQSPTHLIKTRGQQVTLRCSPKSGHDTVSWYQQALGQGPQFIFQYYEEEERQRGNFPDRFSGHQFPNYSSELNVNALLLGDSALYLCASSFDSSGYNSPLHFGNGTRLTVT.

V is TRBV6-7 and J is TRBJ1-6; D unclear. TRBV6-7 is an ORF for which the function is uncertain. V dropped 2 bases and J dropped 2 bases, with 13 bases sitting between them. CDR3 length: 17 residues. The CDR3 region has the DNA TGTGCCAGCAGTTACATCGCGAGGCGGCCCTATAATTCACCCCTCCACTTT. This encodes CASSYIARRPYNSPLHF.

CDR3 bases: TGTGCCAGCAGCGGGGGGTCCCGAGGAAGCGGGGCGACGAGGAATGAGCAGTTCTTC. Amino acids: CASSGGSRGSGATRNEQFF. The genes are TRBV9 and TRBJ2-1; 7 bases fit TRBD2. V gave up 3 bases and J gave up 7 bases; unmatched junction bases: 22. Per the germline V gene, CDR1 is SGDLS and CDR2 is YYNGEE. The CDR3 is 19 amino acids.

This rearrangement joins TRBV2 to TRBJ1-2; D is perhaps TRBD1 (6 bases). Germline loops: CDR1 SNHLY, CDR2 FYNNEI. V was pared by 5 bases and J by 6 bases, with 13 bases between. The CDR3 runs 13 residues. The CDR3 DNA follows: TGTGCCAGCAGTTTAACAGGGCTGGATGGCTACACCTTC. This codes for CASSLTGLDGYTF.

The chain links TRBV27 to TRBJ2-1, with D possibly being TRBD2 (6 bases). The germline V gene encodes CDR1 MNHEY and CDR2 SMNVEV (reference sequence). Trimming pared 4 bases from V and 7 bases from J, leaving 14 bases between. The CDR3 totals 14 residues. CDR3 DNA sequence: TGTGCCAGCAGTTCCCCCGGGGCGGGGAATGAGCAGTTCTTC. Amino acids: CASSSPGAGNEQFF.

This clone was detected only a few times. The rearrangement uses TRBV10-3 and TRBJ2-5; 11 bases line up with TRBD1. The CDR3 consists of 15 residues. CDR1 is ENHRY, CDR2 SYGVKD, per germline. Unmatched junction bases numbered 7, after V lost 6 bases and J lost 4 bases. This CDR3 is CAISGGQGDSETQYF. The CDR3 DNA reads as TGTGCCATCAGCGGGGGACAGGGGGATTCAGAGACCCAGTACTTC.

CDR3 coding DNA: TGTGCCAGCAGTTCCCGACAGGCTCATCAGCCCCAGCATTTT. Its translation: CASSSRQAHQPQHF. The V and J genes are TRBV27 and TRBJ1-5; maybe TRBD1 (6 bases). There are 14 residues in the CDR3. The V and J ends lost 4 bases and 5 bases respectively, with 12 bases between them. CDR1 and CDR2 (germline): MNHEY, SMNVEV (reference sequence).

The V and J genes are TRBV6-5 and TRBJ1-2; D possibly corresponds to TRBD1 (5 bases). This CDR3 is 14 amino acids long. Germline CDR1 reads MNHEY; CDR2 reads SVGAGI. V was clipped by 5 bases and J by 3 bases, with 13 bases between them. The CDR3: CASSRTGLYYGYTF. The CDR3 DNA sequence: TGTGCCAGCAGTCGAACGGGACTCTACTATGGCTACACCTTC.

The genes are TRBV7-9 and TRBJ2-2; D is unclear. Trimming left V 1 base short and J 0 bases short, with 9 bases between. The CDR3 has 16 amino acids. Germline assignment: CDR1 SEHNR and CDR2 FQNEAQ (reference sequence). In nucleotides, the CDR3 is TGTGCCAGCAGCTTAGGGAGTCTTACGAACACCGGGGAGCTGTTTTTT. Residues: CASSLGSLTNTGELFF.

This clone was recorded a few times. The V and J genes are TRBV18 and TRBJ1-3, with 11 positions matching TRBD1. With V trimmed by 3 bases and J by 9 bases, 7 bases remained unmatched. This CDR3 comprises 15 residues. Looked up from germline, CDR1 is KGHSH and CDR2 is LQKENI. As DNA, the CDR3 is TGTGCCAGCTCACCGGGACAGGGGGATAGAGGCACCATATATTTT. Encoded protein: CASSPGQGDRGTIYF.

The chain uses TRBV7-2 and TRBJ1-1, with 9 positions matching TRBD1. Looked up from germline, CDR1 is SGHTA and CDR2 is FQGNSA. The V gene end was trimmed by 6 bases and the J gene end by 0 bases; junction bases not matched to a gene: 11. The CDR3 runs to 17 residues. In nucleotides, the CDR3 is TGTGCCAGCAGTTCGGGACAGGGACTCTTCATGAACACTGAAGCTTTCTTT. Its protein product is CASSSGQGLFMNTEAFF.

A few counts support this clone. This chain connects TRBV10-3 to TRBJ1-5; D is uncertain. V was cut by 9 bases and J by 6 bases, with 15 bases left in between. The CDR3 covers 13 residues. The germline gives CDR1 ENHRY, CDR2 SYGVKD. This chain's CDR3 is CAISNVVGQPQHF. The CDR3, as DNA: TGTGCCATTTCTAACGTTGTTGGTCAGCCCCAGCATTTT.

This clone was counted a few times. J is TRBJ1-2 and V is TRBV5-6; D is possibly TRBD1 (5 bases). Germline CDR1 and CDR2: SGHDT and YYEEEE. The CDR3 has 13 amino acids. Between the trimmed V and J ends, which lost 4 bases and 7 bases, there was a span of 14 bases. CDR3 bases: TGTGCCAGCAGCCCCCTCGTGGACACTGGCTACACCTTC. Translating gives CASSPLVDTGYTF.

The rearrangement joins TRBV6-5 to TRBJ2-4; unclear D gene. The CDR3 runs 15 residues. Trimming shortened V by 0 bases and J by 0 bases, and 6 bases separated the two germline ends. The germline gives CDR1 MNHEY, CDR2 SVGAGI. The DNA for the CDR3 is TGTGCCAGCAGTTACTCCGTTGTAGCCAAAAACATTCAGTACTTC. This codes for CASSYSVVAKNIQYF.

The V and J genes are TRBV7-2 and TRBJ1-2, with a possible D match to TRBD1 (5 bases). V was pared by 1 base and J by 4 bases, with 16 bases between. The CDR3 totals 16 residues. Germline values: CDR1 SGHTA, CDR2 FQGNSA. The CDR3 protein is CASSLDGRRGSYGYTF. CDR3 in DNA: TGTGCCAGCAGCTTAGATGGGAGGCGGGGCTCCTATGGCTACACCTTC.

This clone was detected once. The J gene is TRBJ1-3, the V gene TRBV19; TRBD1 agrees at 7 bases. CDR1 LNHDA and CDR2 SQIVND come from the germline V gene (reference sequence). The CDR3 loop spans 15 amino acids. Losses at the gene ends were 5 bases for V and 3 bases for J; bases not matched to a gene: 7. CDR3 region: CASSPGGGSGNTIYF. As DNA, the CDR3 is TGTGCCAGTAGTCCCGGAGGGGGCAGTGGAAACACCATATATTTT.

V usage is TRBV6-4 and J usage is TRBJ1-6, with D perhaps TRBD1 (6 bases). This CDR3 comprises 13 residues. V shed 3 bases and J shed 6 bases, with 6 bases lying between them. CDR1 and CDR2 from the germline V gene are MRHNA and SNTAGT. CDR3 protein: CASSEGANSPLHF. The CDR3, as DNA: TGTGCCAGCAGTGAGGGGGCTAATTCACCCCTCCACTTT.

A single count supports this clone. This chain joins TRBV4-2 and TRBJ1-2, with a tentative D call TRBD1 (5 bases). Germline V lookup: CDR1 LGHNA, CDR2 YNFKEQ. The CDR3 totals 14 residues. V was cut by 4 bases and J by 7 bases, with 16 bases left in between. In DNA form, the CDR3 reads TGTGCCAGCAGCCCCGACCAGGGATTTTTTGGCTACACCTTC. This encodes CASSPDQGFFGYTF.

In its sample, this clone was seen a few times. V gene TRBV6-1 combines with J gene TRBJ1-2; maybe TRBD1 (5 bases). The CDR3 has 12 amino acids. Trimming pared 11 bases from V and 4 bases from J, leaving 14 bases between. Per the germline V gene, CDR1 is MNHNS and CDR2 is SASEGT. The DNA for the CDR3 is TGTGCCGGGGAGCGGGGACTCTATGGCTACACCTTC. Translated: CAGERGLYGYTF.

V and J are TRBV15 and TRBJ2-1; D ambiguous. CDR3 length: 13 residues. Between the trimmed V and J ends, which lost 3 bases and 4 bases, there was a span of 7 bases. The V gene's germline CDR1 is LNHNV and CDR2 YYDKDF (reference sequence). CDR3 region: CATSSQMYNEQFF. CDR3 nucleotide sequence: TGTGCCACCAGCAGCCAAATGTACAATGAGCAGTTCTTC.

Comments on this clone: The same CDR3 can be traced to other DNA sequences in this sample. The V call is TRBV27, the J call TRBJ1-1, with no clear D. The CDR3 is made up of 15 amino acids. V was shortened by 0 bases and J by 0 bases, with 8 bases between the two germline ends. Germline V gene data show CDR1 as MNHEY and CDR2 as SMNVEV (reference sequence). CDR3 DNA sequence: TGTGCCAGCAGTTTATCGGCGGGATTGAACACTGAAGCTTTCTTT. It yields the protein CASSLSAGLNTEAFF.

The chain has TRBV6-6 and TRBJ2-2; tentatively, D is TRBD1 (5 bases). Between the trimmed V and J ends, which lost 7 bases and 2 bases, there was a span of 11 bases. CDR3 size: 14 residues. Looked up from germline, CDR1 is MNHNY and CDR2 is SVGAGI (reference sequence). In nucleotides, the CDR3 is TGTGCCAGCAAGGGGCAGAATAACACCGGGGAGCTGTTTTTT. The encoded protein is CASKGQNNTGELFF.

The chain carries TRBV2 and TRBJ2-1; TRBD1 aligns across 7 bases. Germline V gives CDR1 SNHLY, CDR2 FYNNEI. This CDR3 has 15 residues. V shed 5 bases, J shed 3 bases, and the junction held 7 bases outside the gene matches. The CDR3 region is CASSPGTASYNEQFF. CDR3 in DNA: TGTGCCAGCAGTCCCGGGACAGCGAGCTACAATGAGCAGTTCTTC.

The chain employs TRBV5-1 and TRBJ2-3; D possibly corresponds to TRBD2 (6 bases). This CDR3 is 15 amino acids long. In germline, CDR1 is SGHRS, CDR2 YFSETQ. The ends were cut back, 0 bases at V and 2 bases at J, with 10 bases in the middle. Written as DNA, the CDR3 is TGCGCCAGCAGCTTGGCGGGGGAATTCACAGATACGCAGTATTTT. Residues: CASSLAGEFTDTQYF.

The chain carries TRBV5-1 and TRBJ2-2; D may be TRBD2 (6 bases). The CDR3 runs to 17 residues. V was cut by 6 bases and J by 6 bases, with 24 bases left in between. The germline V gene has CDR1 SGHRS and CDR2 YFSETQ. The CDR3 DNA is TGCGCCAGCACCCCGATTGTGGGGGGAGGTCTTTCCGGGGAGCTGTTTTTT. Translated, it gives CASTPIVGGGLSGELFF. The complete variable domain, with remaining parts taken from reference TRBV5-1 and TRBJ2-2, reads KAGVTQTPRYLIKTRGQQVTLSCSPISGHRSVSWYQQTPGQGLQFLFEYFSETQRNKGNFPGRFSGRQFSNSRSEMNVSTLELGDSALYLCASTPIVGGGLSGELFFGEGSRLTVL.

The chain carries TRBV7-8 and TRBJ1-5; D unresolved. Looked up from germline, CDR1 is SGHVS and CDR2 is FQNEAQ. V was cut by 2 bases and J by 0 bases, with 14 bases left in between. The CDR3 has 17 amino acids. CDR3 sequence reads: CASSLRLAGNSNQPQHF. The DNA of the CDR3 is TGTGCCAGCAGCTTACGATTAGCTGGAAATAGCAATCAGCCCCAGCATTTT.

This clone was detected only a few times. This rearrangement joins TRBV19 to TRBJ1-4, with TRBD1 identical over 8 bases. The V gene's germline CDR1 is LNHDA and CDR2 SQIVND (reference sequence). Unmatched junction bases numbered 8, after V lost 7 bases and J lost 4 bases. The CDR3 has 15 residues. This chain's CDR3 is CASTETGAHNEKLFF. The CDR3 nucleotides read TGTGCCAGTACCGAGACAGGGGCCCATAATGAAAAACTGTTTTTT.

The genes are TRBV5-1 and TRBJ2-2; 12 nucleotides line up with TRBD2. The ends lost 0 bases at V and 0 bases at J; junction bases unmatched: 6. CDR1 and CDR2 from the germline V gene are SGHRS and YFSETQ. The CDR3 loop spans 19 amino acids. CDR3 DNA sequence: TGCGCCAGCAGCTTGGGACTAGCGGGGGCCTACCCGAACACCGGGGAGCTGTTTTTT. Protein product: CASSLGLAGAYPNTGELFF.

This chain links TRBV5-1 with TRBJ2-5, with 10 bases that match TRBD1. From germline, CDR1 is SGHRS and CDR2 YFSETQ. The CDR3 loop spans 14 amino acids. V lost 4 bases and J lost 5; bases outside the gene matches: 5. The CDR3 nucleotides read TGCGCCAGCAGCCCGGGGACAGGGGCTGAGACCCAGTACTTC. The encoded protein is CASSPGTGAETQYF. The variable domain in full, completed from reference TRBV5-1 and TRBJ2-5, reads KAGVTQTPRYLIKTRGQQVTLSCSPISGHRSVSWYQQTPGQGLQFLFEYFSETQRNKGNFPGRFSGRQFSNSRSEMNVSTLELGDSALYLCASSPGTGAETQYFGPGTRLLVL.